Given below is one T cell receptor (beta chain) in context. Participants' reported clinical history set cohort assignment. Two negative PCRs, clearance, or symptom resolution had been documented for recovered Cohort 3 donors. In the original workflow: Counts of nucleated cells, estimated from reference gene primer amplification, were obtained. Using immunoSEQ multiplex PCR, the repertoire was profiled, and TCRdb retains in-frame clones only, with some absent. Clone size and the V and J calls come from that table; the DNA yielded D and trimming. The table has over 250,000 clones, 88% seen once; the top ten hold approximately 1%. This entry belongs to a study of blood T cell repertoires in COVID-19. Study information: There were acute and convalescent COVID-19 samples, and they came from the United States, Italy and Spain.

V shed 0 bases and J shed 5 bases, with 21 bases lying between them. Germline lookup yields CDR1 SGDLS and CDR2 YYNGEE. The CDR3 contains 18 residues. The specimen sequenced was PBMCs or T cells enriched from blood (not recorded which). The clonotype comes from a woman aged 30 to 39 who had recovered from COVID-19. This chain joins TRBV9 and TRBJ2-1, with a tentative D call TRBD2 (6 bases). The DNA for the CDR3 is TGTGCCAGCAGCGTAGCGGAGGGTTCTTTTTGGAGAAACAATGAGCAGTTCTTC. Protein product: CASSVAEGSFWRNNEQFF. Filled out from reference TRBV9 and TRBJ2-1, the complete variable domain reads DSGVTQTPKHLITATGQRVTLRCSPRSGDLSVYWYQQSLDQGLQFLIQYYNGEERAKGNILERFSAQQFPDLHSELNLSSLELGDSALYFCASSVAEGSFWRNNEQFFGPGTRLTVL.